Listed below are T cell receptor beta chains from one sample, sequenced in a study of blood T cell repertoires in COVID-19. TCRdb keeps only in-frame clones here, not all; method: immunoSEQ multiplex PCR. Of fewer than 300,000 clones listed, 75% to 90% are singletons. The sequenced sample consisted of peripheral blood. These receptors were obtained from a woman in her 70s with active or convalescent COVID-19. Both conserved end residues are part of each CDR3.

j_call: TRBJ1-1; v_call: TRBV5-4; cdr3_length: 15; cdr3_aa: CASSTLTGLNTEAFF
j_call: TRBJ2-3; v_call: TRBV5-1; cdr3_length: 17; cdr3_aa: CASSLATSGGEGDTQYF
j_call: TRBJ1-6; v_call: TRBV5-1; cdr3_length: 15; cdr3_aa: CASSLALQYNSPLHF
j_call: TRBJ2-7; v_call: TRBV5-1; cdr3_length: 15; cdr3_aa: CASSLDPSGLSEQYF
j_call: TRBJ2-1; v_call: TRBV18; cdr3_length: 15; cdr3_aa: CASSPAGQPYNEQFF
j_call: TRBJ2-1; v_call: TRBV5-1; cdr3_length: 12; cdr3_aa: CASSIQHNEQFF
j_call: TRBJ1-6; v_call: TRBV4-1; cdr3_length: 17; cdr3_aa: CASSQATGTNYNSPLHF
j_call: TRBJ1-1; v_call: TRBV11-2; cdr3_length: 14; cdr3_aa: CASSRRQVRTEAFF
j_call: TRBJ1-1; v_call: TRBV29-1; cdr3_length: 11; cdr3_aa: CSVSGGTEAFF
j_call: TRBJ1-1; v_call: TRBV5-1; cdr3_length: 13; cdr3_aa: CASSPPTGRGAFF
j_call: TRBJ2-4; v_call: TRBV15; cdr3_length: 17; cdr3_aa: CATSWGTSGLAKNIQYF
j_call: TRBJ2-7; v_call: TRBV4-3; cdr3_length: 15; cdr3_aa: CASSQGTGDSYEQYF
j_call: TRBJ2-7; v_call: TRBV19; cdr3_length: 15; cdr3_aa: CASSISAGGPYEQYF
j_call: TRBJ2-1; v_call: TRBV11-2; cdr3_length: 15; cdr3_aa: CASSLVISGEEEQFF
j_call: TRBJ2-1; v_call: TRBV27; cdr3_length: 15; cdr3_aa: CASSTKGLVQGEQFF
j_call: TRBJ1-1; v_call: TRBV19; cdr3_length: 13; cdr3_aa: CASNPTGGSEAFF
j_call: TRBJ2-2; v_call: TRBV10-1; cdr3_length: 17; cdr3_aa: CASSENGQGLNTGELFF
j_call: TRBJ1-4; v_call: TRBV30; cdr3_length: 13; cdr3_aa: CAWSVQDFEKLFF
j_call: TRBJ1-1; v_call: TRBV30; cdr3_length: 11; cdr3_aa: CAWSSYSEAFF
j_call: TRBJ1-2; v_call: TRBV25-1; cdr3_length: 13; cdr3_aa: CASMAQGLWGYTF
j_call: TRBJ2-5; v_call: TRBV24-1; cdr3_length: 15; cdr3_aa: CATSVGTVVQETQYF
j_call: TRBJ1-6; v_call: TRBV19; cdr3_length: 14; cdr3_aa: CASSRTEILSPLHF
j_call: TRBJ2-3; v_call: TRBV9; cdr3_length: 16; cdr3_aa: CASSVGALPVTDTQYF
j_call: TRBJ1-6; v_call: TRBV18; cdr3_length: 16; cdr3_aa: CASSTDTAAYNSPLHF
j_call: TRBJ2-1; v_call: TRBV5-5; cdr3_length: 14; cdr3_aa: CASSLSPGRSQQFF
j_call: TRBJ2-7; v_call: TRBV5-1; cdr3_length: 14; cdr3_aa: CASSPTSQPYEQYF
j_call: TRBJ1-2; v_call: TRBV3-1/TRBV3-2; cdr3_length: 13; cdr3_aa: CASSQDLGFGYTF
j_call: TRBJ2-3; v_call: TRBV6-1; cdr3_length: 14; cdr3_aa: CASSEQGDTDTQYF
j_call: TRBJ1-1; v_call: TRBV7-2; cdr3_length: 14; cdr3_aa: CASSSQALNTEAFF
j_call: TRBJ2-1; v_call: TRBV10-3; cdr3_length: 15; cdr3_aa: CATVLMTSGSSEQFF
j_call: TRBJ2-3; v_call: TRBV30; cdr3_length: 14; cdr3_aa: CAWSEEWGTDTQYF